Given below is one TCR beta chain in context. Antigen: not known. The CDR3 contains 12 residues. Germline assignment: CDR1 ENHRY and CDR2 SYGVKD. Trimming cost V 6 bases and J 4 bases, with 8 bases left between them. The data originate from a study of blood T cells in healthy people across ages. Points from the study as a whole: Naive T cell percentage strongly correlated with TCR beta diversity. More naive CD4+ cells and higher diversity were found in long-lived than in aged donors.

Sample donors were healthy Caucasian individuals that came from Russia, aged 6 to 90. A J-beta primer mix and a sample-barcoded 5' primer were used in a second PCR of about 7 to 12 cycles. Researchers report that a template-switch adaptor with 12 random nucleotides tagged each cDNA molecule. Each CDR3 protein gets one entry after TCRdb re-called the 5' RACE reads with MiXCR. Of around 800,000 distinct CDR3 sequences in the sample, more than 40% are singletons; the top ten hold approximately 19%. V gene TRBV10-3 combines with J gene TRBJ2-3, with no clear D. The sequence came from a man in his 60s in good health. What was sequenced was blood. Here the CDR3 reads CAISQFADTQYF. The CDR3, as DNA: TGTGCCATCAGCCAATTCGCAGATACGCAGTATTTT.